The clone carrying this T cell receptor (beta chain) was recorded at least ten times. Its antigen is unidentified. Each TCR cDNA molecule bore a unique molecular identifier. TCRdb fed the 5' RACE reads into MiXCR, producing one record per CDR3 protein. The data show fewer than 30,000 distinct CDR3 sequences, approximately 6.9% seen once. The data were taken from a study of spatial heterogeneity in lung cancer. For the study at large: A consistent excess of beta-chain over alpha-chain sequences was detected. Across the raw uncorrected reads, a unique TCR and UMI combination was observed, on average, more than ten times.

Time point here: sample taken at primary tumor resection. From tumor, nontumor lung or frozen PBMC, whole RNA was taken unsorted for sequencing. Findings and caveats of the study: In tumors, expanded intratumoral alpha and beta TCR counts tracked mutation counts.

The receptor was isolated from a male donor with early-stage non-small cell lung cancer. The source was lung tumor tissue, collected at surgery.

The CDR3 sequence is CASSWDVYNEQFF. CDR3 nucleotides: TGTGCCAGCAGTTGGGATGTCTACAATGAGCAGTTCTTC. This chain connects TRBV6-2 or TRBV6-3 to TRBJ2-1, with D unclear. The germline CDR1 and CDR2 sequences are MNHEY and SVGEGT. The CDR3 is 13 residues long. V gave up 4 bases and J gave up 3 bases, with 7 bases separating them.